The next 26 T cell receptor beta chains were all read from a single sample in a study of long-term antiretroviral therapy in people with HIV. Survey-level resolution applied to immunoSEQ assay v3.0. Profiling relied on immunoSEQ multiplex PCR, and the TCRdb table lists in-frame clones only, not all of them. The sample yields more than 25,000 clones, about 90% seen once. Sequenced material: unsorted PBMCs, taken 1.8 years after starting antiretroviral therapy. Receptors were obtained from a woman aged 18-30 years with HIV.

This clone was observed a handful of times. The chain links TRBV14 to TRBJ2-7; 8 positions match TRBD2. The germline gives CDR1 SGHDN, CDR2 FVKESK. The trim removed 2 bases at V and 3 bases at J, leaving 18 bases unmatched. The CDR3 sequence is 19 residues long. This CDR3 is CASSQNPLPGLVVDYEQYF. CDR3 DNA sequence: TGTGCCAGCAGCCAAAACCCTCTTCCGGGACTAGTAGTGGACTACGAGCAGTACTTC.

V and J are TRBV27 and TRBJ2-3, with a possible D match to TRBD2 (6 bases). The CDR3 runs to 16 residues. Trimming left V 2 bases short and J 4 bases short, with 16 bases between. Germline-derived CDR1 and CDR2 are MNHEY and SMNVEV (reference sequence). CDR3 DNA sequence: TGTGCCAGCAGTTTAAGAACTAGCCGTTCGGCAGATACGCAGTATTTT. Its translation is CASSLRTSRSADTQYF.

V usage is TRBV5-4 and J usage is TRBJ1-2; tentative D call: TRBD1 (5 bases). Trimming cost V 4 bases and J 3 bases, with 16 bases left between them. CDR3 length: 15 residues. Germline V gene lookup returns CDR1 SGHNT and CDR2 YYREEE (reference sequence). The CDR3 region has the DNA TGTGCCAGCAGCCCCCCGGGACCGGTTTACTATGGCTACACCTTC. Its protein is CASSPPGPVYYGYTF.

The gene calls are TRBV28 and TRBJ1-5; maybe TRBD1 (6 bases). The CDR3 runs 16 residues. Germline V lookup: CDR1 MDHEN, CDR2 SYDVKM. Between the trimmed V and J ends, which lost 3 bases and 7 bases, there was a span of 19 bases. The CDR3 bases are TGTGCCAGCAGTTTTAAACAGTGGGGGGCTGGCCAGCCCCAGCATTTT. It translates to CASSFKQWGAGQPQHF.

The J gene is TRBJ2-3, the V gene TRBV9, with D unresolved. V lost 0 bases and J lost 2, with 10 bases in between. The V gene's germline CDR1 is SGDLS and CDR2 YYNGEE. The CDR3 covers 15 residues. The CDR3 DNA follows: TGTGCCAGCAGCGTAGAACAGAAAAACACAGATACGCAGTATTTT. This encodes CASSVEQKNTDTQYF.

V and J are TRBV18 and TRBJ2-2; D is undetermined. The CDR3 contains 16 residues. CDR1 and CDR2 from the germline V gene are KGHSH and LQKENI. The V and J ends lost 4 bases and 7 bases respectively, with 19 bases between them. DNA for the CDR3: TGTGCCAGCTCACAAACCGGTAGGGTACGAGACGGGGAGCTGTTTTTT. This translates into CASSQTGRVRDGELFF. Full variable domain (rest looked up from reference TRBV18 and TRBJ2-2): NAGVMQNPRHLVRRRGQEARLRCSPMKGHSHVYWYRQLPEEGLKFMVYLQKENIIDESGMPKERFSAEFPKEGPSILRIQQVVRGDSAAYFCASSQTGRVRDGELFFGEGSRLTVL.

The chain links TRBV4-3 to TRBJ2-1, with 7 bases aligning to TRBD1. This CDR3 is built from 16 residues. The J segment lost 3 bases and the V segment lost 0 bases, leaving 5 bases of the junction unmatched. Per the germline V gene, CDR1 is LGHNA and CDR2 is YSLEER. The CDR3 DNA reads TGCGCCAGCAGCCAAGAAACCGGGACAGTCTACAATGAGCAGTTCTTC. This codes for CASSQETGTVYNEQFF.

The chain links TRBV6-4 to TRBJ1-1; D gene ambiguous. The CDR3 contains 12 residues. Germline-derived CDR1 and CDR2 are MRHNA and SNTAGT. V was cut by 2 bases and J by 10 bases, with 11 bases left in between. The CDR3 DNA reads TGTGCCAGCAGTGACCCCCCCGCGCCAGCTTTCTTT. Amino acid sequence: CASSDPPAPAFF.

This chain joins TRBV19 and TRBJ2-2, with 9 positions matching TRBD2. Germline CDR1 LNHDA, CDR2 SQIVND (reference sequence). The CDR3 runs to 15 residues. With 7 bases clipped from V and 3 bases from J, the junction kept 6 bases outside the gene matches. CDR3 residues: CASTLSGGDTGELFF. The CDR3 coding sequence is TGTGCCAGTACCCTTAGCGGGGGAGACACCGGGGAGCTGTTTTTT.

CDR3 sequence reads: CASGSGSYNSPLHF. In nucleotides, the CDR3 is TGTGCCAGCGGTAGCGGGTCCTATAATTCACCCCTCCACTTT. The rearrangement joins TRBV27 to TRBJ1-6; D unresolved. The CDR3 is made up of 14 amino acids. Germline values: CDR1 MNHEY, CDR2 SMNVEV (reference sequence). With 8 bases removed from V and 1 base from J, the gap between germline ends came to 9 bases.

Of note for this clone: At one boundary the junction diverges from the germline segment, which might be a read error. The V gene is TRBV15, the J gene TRBJ2-3; maybe TRBD2 (6 bases). Germline V CDR1 and CDR2: LNHNV, YYDKDF (reference sequence). The CDR3 contains 19 residues. This CDR3 reads CATSRDVQLFSGDTDTQFF. CDR3 bases: TGTGCCACCAGCAGAGATGTCCAGCTGTTTAGCGGTGATACAGATACGCAGTTTTTT.

This chain links TRBV19 with TRBJ2-1; unclear D gene. Between the trimmed V and J ends, which lost 3 bases and 5 bases, there was a span of 2 bases. The CDR3 is 11 residues long. Germline V CDR1 and CDR2: LNHDA, SQIVND (reference sequence). The CDR3 loop reads CASSIHNEQFF. CDR3 DNA: TGTGCCAGTAGTATCCACAATGAGCAGTTCTTC.

The rearrangement uses TRBV6-5 and TRBJ2-3; TRBD1 is a possible D gene (5 bases). V was pared by 6 bases and J by 2 bases, with 15 bases between. Germline V lookup: CDR1 MNHEY, CDR2 SVGAGI. The CDR3 length is 15 residues. For the CDR3, the DNA is TGTGCCAGCAGCTGGGCAGGGCTACACACAGATACGCAGTATTTT. It translates to CASSWAGLHTDTQYF.

The CDR3 DNA reads as TGTGCCAGTAGTATAGAAGGGTGGCAGAACACTGAAGCTTTCTTT. It codes for CASSIEGWQNTEAFF. This chain connects TRBV19 to TRBJ1-1; the D is unclear. This CDR3 is 15 amino acids long. V was shortened by 0 bases and J by 1 base, with 9 bases between the two germline ends. Per germline, CDR1 LNHDA and CDR2 SQIVND (reference sequence).

The DNA for the CDR3 is TGTGCCAGCAGTTTAGGGGCTAGCGGCGTAGAGCAGTACTTC. This translates into CASSLGASGVEQYF. V and J are TRBV28 and TRBJ2-7; 7 nucleotides match TRBD2. Germline CDR1 and CDR2: MDHEN and SYDVKM. Unmatched junction bases numbered 8, after V lost 2 bases and J lost 7 bases. The CDR3 has 14 amino acids.

The genes are TRBV11-2 and TRBJ2-7, with TRBD1 identical over 11 bases. Per germline, CDR1 SGHAT and CDR2 FQNNGV. V trimming: 1 base; J trimming: 3 bases; junction bases outside the gene matches: 2. The CDR3 consists of 15 residues. The CDR3 DNA reads as TGTGCCAGCAGCTTAGTTGGGACAGGGGGCTACGAGCAGTACTTC. It specifies CASSLVGTGGYEQYF.

V usage is TRBV6-1 and J usage is TRBJ2-7, with 7 bases identical to TRBD1. In germline, CDR1 is MNHNS, CDR2 SASEGT. The junction had 13 bases not matched to a gene; V was cut back by 4 bases and J by 4 bases. This CDR3 comprises 16 residues. For the CDR3, the DNA is TGTGCCAGCAGTGCCAACATCCGGGACAGACTTTACGAGCAGTACTTC. Residues: CASSANIRDRLYEQYF.

The J gene is TRBJ2-7, the V gene TRBV19; 7 bases are a match to TRBD2. This CDR3 is built from 15 residues. In germline, CDR1 is LNHDA, CDR2 SQIVND (reference sequence). V lost 10 bases and J lost 0; bases outside the gene matches: 12. CDR3 region: CATRRTGLLSYEQYF. The CDR3 DNA sequence: TGTGCCACCCGAAGGACGGGACTACTCTCCTACGAGCAGTACTTC.

The CDR3 reads CASTLGMGYEQYF. Written as DNA, the CDR3 is TGTGCCAGTACCCTAGGTATGGGTTACGAGCAGTACTTC. The J gene is TRBJ2-7, the V gene TRBV11-2; no clear D. Germline lookup yields CDR1 SGHAT and CDR2 FQNNGV. Trimming took 9 bases from V and 4 from J, leaving 16 bases between them. This CDR3 comprises 13 residues.

The V and J genes are TRBV27 and TRBJ2-1; TRBD1 is a possible D gene (6 bases). V was clipped by 6 bases and J by 4 bases, with 13 bases between them. The CDR3 spans 14 residues. The germline V gene has CDR1 MNHEY and CDR2 SMNVEV (reference sequence). In DNA form, the CDR3 reads TGTGCCAGCAGCGTCAGGGGCAGATACAATGAGCAGTTCTTC. This codes for CASSVRGRYNEQFF.

The chain combines TRBV7-9 with TRBJ2-7, with 9 bases lining up with TRBD2. There are 16 residues in the CDR3. V was clipped by 0 bases and J by 5 bases; unmatched bases: 8. Germline CDR1 is SEHNR and CDR2 is FQNEAQ (reference sequence). The CDR3 protein is CASSLASSGSFHEQYF. CDR3 nucleotide sequence: TGTGCCAGCAGCTTAGCAAGTAGCGGGAGTTTCCACGAGCAGTACTTC.

This clone was seen a single time. The chain recombines TRBV25-1 with TRBJ2-7, with 7 bases fitting TRBD1. Germline CDR1 reads MGHDK; CDR2 reads SYGVNS. There are 17 residues in the CDR3. After removal of 3 bases from V and 2 bases from J, the junction contained 13 bases not matched to a gene. The CDR3: CASSDLGAGTATYEQYF. In DNA, the CDR3 is TGTGCCAGCAGTGATCTGGGAGCTGGGACAGCCACCTACGAGCAGTACTTC.

This clone is labeled medium-sized. The chain has TRBV5-6 and TRBJ1-2; a possible D gene is TRBD1 (6 bases). Trimming took off 3 bases at V and 8 bases at J, with 17 bases between the two ends. This CDR3 region has 14 residues. Germline V gene data show CDR1 as SGHDT and CDR2 as YYEEEE. The CDR3 DNA follows: TGTGCCAGCAGCTCCCACAGGGATATGGGCGGCTACACCTTC. This gives the protein CASSSHRDMGGYTF.

This sequence joins TRBV7-9 and TRBJ1-1; D might be TRBD1 (6 bases). CDR3 length: 14 residues. Germline CDR1 reads SEHNR; CDR2 reads FQNEAQ (reference sequence). V was trimmed by 2 bases and J by 6 bases, leaving 13 bases between them. The DNA for the CDR3 is TGTGCCAGCAGCTTAAATACAGGGCGGGCTGAAGCTTTCTTT. It codes for CASSLNTGRAEAFF.

This chain links TRBV6-5 with TRBJ1-1; 11 bases agree with TRBD1. The CDR3 runs 14 residues. CDR1 and CDR2 (germline): MNHEY, SVGAGI. The V segment lost 2 bases and the J segment 4 bases; nucleotides outside the gene matches: 0. In nucleotides, the CDR3 is TGTGCCAGCAGTTACGGGACAGGGGGCACTGAAGCTTTCTTT. Translation: CASSYGTGGTEAFF.

V and J are TRBV19 and TRBJ2-1, with 14 bases identical to TRBD2. This CDR3 contains 20 residues. The junction had 10 bases not matched to a gene; V was cut back by 2 bases and J by 1 base. Germline V gene data show CDR1 as LNHDA and CDR2 as SQIVND (reference sequence). This CDR3 is CASSIYGGTSGSFSYNEQFF. For the CDR3, the DNA is TGTGCCAGTAGTATATATGGTGGGACTAGCGGGAGTTTTTCCTACAATGAGCAGTTCTTC.